The rows below give T cell receptor beta chains drawn from one sample of a study of OX40 agonist ivuxolimab in advanced cancers. Measured with immunoSEQ multiplex PCR; TCRdb has only the in-frame clones, and not every one. Of some 84,000 clones detected, about 90% appear once; the ten largest clones hold roughly 9%. The specimen was CD4+ or CD8+ T cells sorted from blood, collected in a trial of the OX40 agonist ivuxolimab. The receptor set was obtained from an adult with an advanced solid tumor such as melanoma, head and neck, liver or kidney cancer. The CDR3 runs from the conserved cysteine through the conserved F or W. D genes are given only for firm matches. Size values are once, few and many counts, or a class for expanded clones, and some rows have none.

J gene: TRBJ2-3; CDR3 length: 14; clone size: -; D gene: -; V gene: TRBV21-1; CDR3 protein: CASRTANCTDTQYF; CDR3 DNA: TGTGCCAGCAGGACAGCAAATTGCACAGATACGCAGTATTTT
J gene: TRBJ2-3; CDR3 length: 16; clone size: -; D gene: -; V gene: TRBV11-2; CDR3 protein: CASSLSDYASTDTQYF; CDR3 DNA: TGTGCCAGCAGCTTAAGTGACTACGCGAGCACAGATACGCAGTATTTT
J gene: TRBJ2-7; CDR3 length: 13; clone size: -; D gene: -; V gene: TRBV7-9; CDR3 protein: CASSLGTPYEQYF; CDR3 DNA: TGTGCCAGCAGCTTAGGGACACCTTACGAGCAGTACTTC
J gene: TRBJ1-6; CDR3 length: 14; clone size: -; D gene: -; V gene: TRBV19; CDR3 protein: CASSGGRNNSPLHF; CDR3 DNA: TGTGCCAGTAGCGGGGGAAGGAATAATTCACCCCTCCACTTT
J gene: TRBJ1-1; CDR3 length: 19; clone size: -; D gene: -; V gene: TRBV14; CDR3 protein: CASSQDRGWETISRTEAFF; CDR3 DNA: TGTGCCAGCAGCCAAGATCGCGGTTGGGAAACGATTTCGCGGACTGAAGCTTTCTTT
J gene: TRBJ1-2; CDR3 length: 13; clone size: once; D gene: -; V gene: TRBV27; CDR3 protein: CASSLGGEYGYTF; CDR3 DNA: TGTGCCAGCAGTTTAGGGGGAGAGTATGGCTACACCTTC
J gene: TRBJ2-2; CDR3 length: 12; clone size: once; D gene: -; V gene: TRBV7-9; CDR3 protein: CASSFDTGELFF; CDR3 DNA: TGTGCCAGCAGCTTCGACACCGGGGAGCTGTTTTTT
J gene: TRBJ2-7; CDR3 length: 14; clone size: -; D gene: -; V gene: TRBV5-6; CDR3 protein: CASSLGFSSYEQYF; CDR3 DNA: TGTGCCAGCAGCTTGGGGTTTAGCTCCTACGAGCAGTACTTC
J gene: TRBJ2-1; CDR3 length: 16; clone size: -; D gene: TRBD1; V gene: TRBV6-1; CDR3 protein: CASSEASGQGFSEQFF; CDR3 DNA: TGTGCCAGCAGTGAAGCCTCGGGACAGGGTTTCAGTGAGCAGTTCTTC
J gene: TRBJ1-2; CDR3 length: 16; clone size: -; D gene: TRBD1; V gene: TRBV14; CDR3 protein: CASSPYTGGGNYGYTF; CDR3 DNA: TGTGCCAGCAGCCCATATACAGGGGGCGGTAACTATGGCTACACCTTC
J gene: TRBJ2-1; CDR3 length: 16; clone size: -; D gene: TRBD2; V gene: TRBV27; CDR3 protein: CASSHLAGGVYNEQFF; CDR3 DNA: TGTGCCAGCAGTCATCTAGCGGGGGGGGTTTACAATGAGCAGTTCTTC
J gene: TRBJ2-3; CDR3 length: 16; clone size: -; D gene: TRBD2; V gene: TRBV6-4; CDR3 protein: CASSETSRGVADTQYF; CDR3 DNA: TGTGCCAGCAGTGAAACCTCGCGGGGGGTAGCAGATACGCAGTATTTT
J gene: TRBJ2-5; CDR3 length: 15; clone size: -; D gene: -; V gene: TRBV2; CDR3 protein: CASSGSVGLAETQYF; CDR3 DNA: TGTGCCAGCAGCGGGTCGGTGGGTCTGGCGGAGACCCAGTACTTC
J gene: TRBJ2-2; CDR3 length: 15; clone size: -; D gene: TRBD1; V gene: TRBV5-4; CDR3 protein: CASSWRTGITGELFF; CDR3 DNA: TGTGCCAGCAGCTGGAGGACAGGGATCACCGGGGAGCTGTTTTTT
J gene: TRBJ1-1; CDR3 length: 13; clone size: -; D gene: TRBD1; V gene: TRBV7-2; CDR3 protein: CASSLTGGTEAFF; CDR3 DNA: TGTGCCAGCAGCTTAACAGGGGGTACTGAAGCTTTCTTT
J gene: TRBJ2-1; CDR3 length: 15; clone size: -; D gene: TRBD1; V gene: TRBV4-2; CDR3 protein: CASSQVDRGLNEQFF; CDR3 DNA: TGTGCCAGCAGCCAAGTCGACAGGGGTCTCAATGAGCAGTTCTTC
J gene: TRBJ1-6; CDR3 length: 17; clone size: -; D gene: TRBD1; V gene: TRBV5-1; CDR3 protein: CASSMAGPGQGDSPLHF; CDR3 DNA: TGCGCCAGCAGCATGGCGGGTCCGGGACAGGGAGATTCACCCCTCCACTTT
J gene: TRBJ2-7; CDR3 length: 15; clone size: -; D gene: TRBD1; V gene: TRBV27; CDR3 protein: CASSSRTGVSYEQYF; CDR3 DNA: TGTGCCAGCAGTTCCAGGACAGGGGTCTCCTACGAGCAGTACTTC
J gene: TRBJ2-3; CDR3 length: 16; clone size: -; D gene: TRBD2; V gene: TRBV7-2; CDR3 protein: CASSSLAGGVTDTQYF; CDR3 DNA: TGTGCCAGCAGCTCCCTAGCGGGGGGGGTCACAGATACGCAGTATTTT
J gene: TRBJ2-7; CDR3 length: 13; clone size: once; D gene: -; V gene: TRBV27; CDR3 protein: CASSLSTGLEQYF; CDR3 DNA: TGTGCCAGCAGTTTATCAACCGGGCTGGAGCAGTACTTC
J gene: TRBJ1-6; CDR3 length: 14; clone size: -; D gene: -; V gene: TRBV27; CDR3 protein: CASSLGLSNSPLHF; CDR3 DNA: TGTGCCAGCAGTTTAGGTCTAAGTAATTCACCCCTCCACTTT
J gene: TRBJ2-2; CDR3 length: 12; clone size: -; D gene: -; V gene: TRBV29-1; CDR3 protein: CSVVRNTGELFF; CDR3 DNA: TGCAGCGTTGTACGGAACACCGGGGAGCTGTTTTTT
J gene: TRBJ2-5; CDR3 length: 14; clone size: -; D gene: TRBD2; V gene: TRBV5-5; CDR3 protein: CASRWTSGEETQYF; CDR3 DNA: TGTGCCAGCAGATGGACTAGCGGGGAAGAGACCCAGTACTTC
J gene: TRBJ1-3; CDR3 length: 14; clone size: -; D gene: -; V gene: TRBV9; CDR3 protein: CASSVATSGNTIYF; CDR3 DNA: TGTGCCAGCAGCGTAGCCACATCTGGAAACACCATATATTTT
J gene: TRBJ2-7; CDR3 length: 14; clone size: -; D gene: TRBD1; V gene: TRBV2; CDR3 protein: CASSLGQGGYEQYF; CDR3 DNA: TGTGCCAGCAGCTTGGGACAGGGGGGATACGAGCAGTACTTC
J gene: TRBJ2-1; CDR3 length: 13; clone size: -; D gene: -; V gene: TRBV7-3; CDR3 protein: CASSPAGPNEQFF; CDR3 DNA: TGTGCCAGCAGCCCTGCGGGACCCAATGAGCAGTTCTTC
J gene: TRBJ2-1; CDR3 length: 16; clone size: -; D gene: -; V gene: TRBV7-8; CDR3 protein: CASSLEVTSSYNEQFF; CDR3 DNA: TGTGCCAGCAGCTTAGAGGTGACAAGCTCCTACAATGAGCAGTTCTTC
J gene: TRBJ2-7; CDR3 length: 14; clone size: -; D gene: -; V gene: TRBV7-9; CDR3 protein: CASSPPGTNYAQYF; CDR3 DNA: TGTGCCAGCAGCCCCCCCGGGACCAACTACGCGCAGTACTTC
J gene: TRBJ2-5; CDR3 length: 13; clone size: once; D gene: -; V gene: TRBV11-2; CDR3 protein: CASSLWQGETQYF; CDR3 DNA: TGTGCCAGCAGCTTATGGCAGGGTGAGACCCAGTACTTC
J gene: TRBJ1-1; CDR3 length: 15; clone size: -; D gene: -; V gene: TRBV19; CDR3 protein: CASSFGGGLATEAFF; CDR3 DNA: TGTGCCAGTAGTTTCGGTGGGGGGCTGGCGACTGAAGCTTTCTTT
J gene: TRBJ1-3; CDR3 length: 18; clone size: -; D gene: -; V gene: TRBV11-2; CDR3 protein: CASSNTDVLLVSGNTIYF; CDR3 DNA: TGTGCCAGCAGCAACACGGACGTACTACTTGTCTCTGGAAACACCATATATTTT
J gene: TRBJ2-7; CDR3 length: 15; clone size: -; D gene: TRBD2; V gene: TRBV27; CDR3 protein: CASSYLGGGALEQYF; CDR3 DNA: TGTGCCAGCAGTTACCTGGGCGGGGGGGCGCTCGAGCAGTACTTC
J gene: TRBJ2-7; CDR3 length: 14; clone size: -; D gene: -; V gene: TRBV6-6; CDR3 protein: CASSYSEGADEQYF; CDR3 DNA: TGTGCCAGCAGTTACTCTGAAGGGGCGGACGAGCAGTACTTC
J gene: TRBJ1-1; CDR3 length: 15; clone size: -; D gene: TRBD1; V gene: TRBV6-5; CDR3 protein: CASSYIRGGDTEAFF; CDR3 DNA: TGTGCCAGCAGTTACATCAGGGGGGGGGACACTGAAGCTTTCTTT
J gene: TRBJ2-1; CDR3 length: 14; clone size: -; D gene: -; V gene: TRBV7-9; CDR3 protein: CASSLVLGPGEQFF; CDR3 DNA: TGTGCCAGCAGCTTAGTCTTGGGGCCTGGTGAGCAGTTCTTC
J gene: TRBJ1-2; CDR3 length: 12; clone size: -; D gene: -; V gene: TRBV6-1; CDR3 protein: CASSENRVGYTF; CDR3 DNA: TGTGCCAGCAGTGAAAACCGGGTGGGCTACACCTTC
J gene: TRBJ2-1; CDR3 length: 12; clone size: -; D gene: -; V gene: TRBV5-1; CDR3 protein: CASSLVRNEQFF; CDR3 DNA: TGCGCCAGCAGCTTGGTCCGCAATGAGCAGTTCTTC
J gene: TRBJ2-1; CDR3 length: 11; clone size: -; D gene: -; V gene: TRBV30; CDR3 protein: CAWSYDSGQFF; CDR3 DNA: TGTGCCTGGAGTTATGACAGTGGGCAGTTCTTC
J gene: TRBJ2-3; CDR3 length: 17; clone size: many; D gene: TRBD2; V gene: TRBV9; CDR3 protein: CASSDLGLAGARATQYF; CDR3 DNA: TGTGCCAGCAGCGACTTGGGACTAGCGGGGGCACGGGCTACGCAGTATTTT
J gene: TRBJ2-3; CDR3 length: 14; clone size: -; D gene: TRBD1; V gene: TRBV10-3; CDR3 protein: CAISEPQGTDTQYF; CDR3 DNA: TGTGCCATCAGTGAGCCACAGGGGACAGATACGCAGTATTTT
J gene: TRBJ1-3; CDR3 length: 12; clone size: -; D gene: -; V gene: TRBV2; CDR3 protein: CASAAERNTIYF; CDR3 DNA: TGTGCCAGCGCGGCGGAGCGAAACACCATATATTTT
J gene: TRBJ2-7; CDR3 length: 16; clone size: once; D gene: TRBD1; V gene: TRBV7-9; CDR3 protein: CASSSVWAGGQDEQYF; CDR3 DNA: TGTGCCAGCAGTTCGGTCTGGGCAGGGGGTCAGGACGAGCAGTACTTC
J gene: TRBJ1-1; CDR3 length: 11; clone size: -; D gene: -; V gene: TRBV5-1; CDR3 protein: CASSLGIEAFF; CDR3 DNA: TGCGCCAGCAGCTTGGGGATTGAAGCTTTCTTT
J gene: TRBJ2-7; CDR3 length: 12; clone size: -; D gene: -; V gene: TRBV7-6; CDR3 protein: CASSPGAYEQYF; CDR3 DNA: TGTGCCAGCAGCCCGGGAGCATACGAGCAGTACTTC
J gene: TRBJ2-5; CDR3 length: 15; clone size: -; D gene: -; V gene: TRBV6-5; CDR3 protein: CASSYPRDTQETQYF; CDR3 DNA: TGTGCCAGCAGTTATCCTCGGGACACCCAAGAGACCCAGTACTTC
J gene: TRBJ1-1; CDR3 length: 18; clone size: -; D gene: TRBD1; V gene: TRBV5-6; CDR3 protein: CASSLGFDLRTGVSEYRF; CDR3 DNA: TGTGCCAGCAGCTTGGGATTCGATCTTAGAACAGGGGTTTCGGAGTACCGTTTT
J gene: TRBJ1-2; CDR3 length: 15; clone size: -; D gene: TRBD1; V gene: TRBV6-1; CDR3 protein: CASSERDRGSYGYTF; CDR3 DNA: TGTGCCAGCAGTGAAAGGGACAGGGGAAGTTATGGCTACACCTTC
J gene: TRBJ2-7; CDR3 length: 13; clone size: -; D gene: -; V gene: TRBV19; CDR3 protein: CASLGPPTYEQYF; CDR3 DNA: TGTGCCAGCCTCGGGCCTCCAACCTACGAGCAGTACTTC
J gene: TRBJ2-1; CDR3 length: 14; clone size: -; D gene: -; V gene: TRBV7-9; CDR3 protein: CASSLLSSYNEQFF; CDR3 DNA: TGTGCCAGCAGCTTGCTGAGCTCCTACAATGAGCAGTTCTTC
J gene: TRBJ1-1; CDR3 length: 14; clone size: -; D gene: TRBD1; V gene: TRBV11-2; CDR3 protein: CASSLQGAVTEAFF; CDR3 DNA: TGTGCCAGCAGCTTACAGGGGGCGGTCACTGAAGCTTTCTTT
J gene: TRBJ2-3; CDR3 length: 15; clone size: -; D gene: -; V gene: TRBV10-3; CDR3 protein: CAISDPAVGTDTQYF; CDR3 DNA: TGTGCCATCAGTGACCCCGCCGTCGGCACAGATACGCAGTATTTT
J gene: TRBJ2-7; CDR3 length: 11; clone size: -; D gene: -; V gene: TRBV5-6; CDR3 protein: CASSSTYEQYF; CDR3 DNA: TGTGCCAGCAGCTCCACCTACGAGCAGTACTTC